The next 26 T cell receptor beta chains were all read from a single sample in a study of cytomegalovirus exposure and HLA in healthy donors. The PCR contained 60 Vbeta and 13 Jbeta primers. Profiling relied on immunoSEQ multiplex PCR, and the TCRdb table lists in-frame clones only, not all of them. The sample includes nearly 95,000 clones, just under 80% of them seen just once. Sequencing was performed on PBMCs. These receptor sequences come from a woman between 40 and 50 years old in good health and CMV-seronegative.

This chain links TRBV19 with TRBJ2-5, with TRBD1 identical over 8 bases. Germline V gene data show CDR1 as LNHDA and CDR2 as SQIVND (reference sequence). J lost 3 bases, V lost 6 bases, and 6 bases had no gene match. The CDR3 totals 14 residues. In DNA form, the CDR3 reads TGTGCCAGTAGCACGACAGGGGACAAAGAGACCCAGTACTTC. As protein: CASSTTGDKETQYF.

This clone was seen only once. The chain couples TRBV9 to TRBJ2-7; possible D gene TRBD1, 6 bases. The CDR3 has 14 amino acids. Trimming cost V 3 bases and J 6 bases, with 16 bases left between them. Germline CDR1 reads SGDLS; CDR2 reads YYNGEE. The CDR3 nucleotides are TGTGCCAGCAGCGGTGGGGACATAAGAGGCGAGCAGTACTTC. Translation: CASSGGDIRGEQYF.

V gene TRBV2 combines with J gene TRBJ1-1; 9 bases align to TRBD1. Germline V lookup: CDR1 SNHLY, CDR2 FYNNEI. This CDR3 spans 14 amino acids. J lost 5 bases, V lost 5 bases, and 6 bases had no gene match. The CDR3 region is CASSPGTGRTEAFF. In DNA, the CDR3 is TGTGCCAGCAGTCCAGGGACAGGGCGGACTGAAGCTTTCTTT.

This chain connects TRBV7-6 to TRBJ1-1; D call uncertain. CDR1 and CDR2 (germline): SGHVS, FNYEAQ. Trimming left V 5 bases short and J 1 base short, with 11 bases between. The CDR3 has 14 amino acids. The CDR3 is CASSAARGNTEAFF. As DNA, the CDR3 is TGTGCCAGCAGCGCCGCCCGGGGGAACACTGAAGCTTTCTTT. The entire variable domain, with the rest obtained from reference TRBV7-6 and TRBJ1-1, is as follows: GAGVSQSPRYKVTKRGQDVALRCDPISGHVSLYWYRQALGQGPEFLTYFNYEAQQDKSGLPNDRFSAERPEGSISTLTIQRTEQRDSAMYRCASSAARGNTEAFFGQGTRLTVV.

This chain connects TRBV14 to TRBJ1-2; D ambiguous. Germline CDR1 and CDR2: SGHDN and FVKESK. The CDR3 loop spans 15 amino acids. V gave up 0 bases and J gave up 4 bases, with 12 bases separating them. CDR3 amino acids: CASSQEVGSFYGYTF. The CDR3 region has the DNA TGTGCCAGCAGCCAAGAAGTGGGCAGCTTCTATGGCTACACCTTC.

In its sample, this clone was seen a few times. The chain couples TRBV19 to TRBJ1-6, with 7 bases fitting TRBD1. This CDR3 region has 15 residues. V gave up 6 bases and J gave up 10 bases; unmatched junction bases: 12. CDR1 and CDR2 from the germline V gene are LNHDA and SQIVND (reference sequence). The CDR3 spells CASSRRDSGGSPLHF. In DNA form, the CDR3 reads TGTGCCAGTAGCCGACGGGACAGCGGTGGGTCACCCCTCCACTTT.

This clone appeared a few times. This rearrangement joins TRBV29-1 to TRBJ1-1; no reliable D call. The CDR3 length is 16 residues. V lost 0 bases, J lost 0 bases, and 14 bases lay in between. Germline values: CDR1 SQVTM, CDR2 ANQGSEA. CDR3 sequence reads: CSVEDRRRPMNTEAFF. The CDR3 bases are TGCAGCGTTGAAGACAGGAGGCGGCCGATGAACACTGAAGCTTTCTTT.

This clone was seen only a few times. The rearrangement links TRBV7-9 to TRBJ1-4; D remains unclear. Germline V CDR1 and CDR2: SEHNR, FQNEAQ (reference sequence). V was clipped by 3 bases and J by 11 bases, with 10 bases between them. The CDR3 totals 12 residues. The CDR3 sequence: CASSLPVEKLFF. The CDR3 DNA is TGTGCCAGCAGCTTGCCGGTGGAGAAACTGTTTTTT. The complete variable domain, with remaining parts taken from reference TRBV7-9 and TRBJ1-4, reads DTGVSQNPRHKITKRGQNVTFRCDPISEHNRLYWYRQTLGQGPEFLTYFQNEAQLEKSRLLSDRFSAERPKGSFSTLEIQRTEQGDSAMYLCASSLPVEKLFFGSGTQLSVL.

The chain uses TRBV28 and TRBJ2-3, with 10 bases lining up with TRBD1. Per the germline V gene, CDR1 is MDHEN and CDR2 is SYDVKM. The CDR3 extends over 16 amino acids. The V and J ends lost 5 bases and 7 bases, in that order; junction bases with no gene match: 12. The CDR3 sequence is CASSLDGTGVFYTQYF. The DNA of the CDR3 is TGTGCCAGCAGTCTTGACGGGACAGGGGTTTTTTATACGCAGTATTTT.

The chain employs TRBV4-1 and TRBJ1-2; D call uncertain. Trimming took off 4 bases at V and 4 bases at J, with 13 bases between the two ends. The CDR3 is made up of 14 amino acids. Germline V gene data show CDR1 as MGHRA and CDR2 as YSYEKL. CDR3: CASSPEELLYGYTF. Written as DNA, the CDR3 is TGCGCCAGCAGCCCCGAAGAGCTCCTCTATGGCTACACCTTC.

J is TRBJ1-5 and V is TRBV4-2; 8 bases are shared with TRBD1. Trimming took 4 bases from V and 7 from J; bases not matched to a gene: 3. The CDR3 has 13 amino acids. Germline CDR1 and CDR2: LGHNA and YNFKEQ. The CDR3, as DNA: TGTGCCAGCAGCCCCGACAGGGGACAGCCCCAGCATTTT. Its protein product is CASSPDRGQPQHF.

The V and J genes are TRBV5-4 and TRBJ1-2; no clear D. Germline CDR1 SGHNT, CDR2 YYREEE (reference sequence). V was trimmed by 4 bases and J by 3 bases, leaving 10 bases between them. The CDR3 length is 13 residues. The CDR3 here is CASSVAVDYGYTF. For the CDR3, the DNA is TGTGCCAGCAGCGTGGCTGTAGACTATGGCTACACCTTC.

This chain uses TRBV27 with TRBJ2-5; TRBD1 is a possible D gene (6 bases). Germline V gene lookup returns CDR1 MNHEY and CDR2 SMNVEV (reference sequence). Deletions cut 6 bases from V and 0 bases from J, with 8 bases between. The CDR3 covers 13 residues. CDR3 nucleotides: TGTGCCAGCAGGAGGGGGTACCAAGAGACCCAGTACTTC. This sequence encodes CASRRGYQETQYF.

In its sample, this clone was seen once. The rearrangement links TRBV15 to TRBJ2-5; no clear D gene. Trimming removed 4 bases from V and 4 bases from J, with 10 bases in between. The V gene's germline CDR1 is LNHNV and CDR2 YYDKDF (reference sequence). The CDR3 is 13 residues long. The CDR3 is CATSNSYRETQYF. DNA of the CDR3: TGTGCCACCAGCAATAGCTATCGAGAGACCCAGTACTTC.

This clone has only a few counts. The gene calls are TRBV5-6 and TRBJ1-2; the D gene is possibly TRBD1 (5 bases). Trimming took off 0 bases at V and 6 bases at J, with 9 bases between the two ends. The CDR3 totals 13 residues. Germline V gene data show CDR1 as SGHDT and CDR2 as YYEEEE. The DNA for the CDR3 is TGTGCCAGCAGCTTGGCAGGGCTCAATGGCTACACCTTC. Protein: CASSLAGLNGYTF.

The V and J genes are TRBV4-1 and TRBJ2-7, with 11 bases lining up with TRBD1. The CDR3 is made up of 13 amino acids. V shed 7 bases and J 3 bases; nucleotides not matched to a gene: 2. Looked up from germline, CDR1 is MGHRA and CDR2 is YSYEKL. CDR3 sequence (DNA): TGCGCCAGCAAAGGGACAGGGGGCTACGAGCAGTACTTC. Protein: CASKGTGGYEQYF.

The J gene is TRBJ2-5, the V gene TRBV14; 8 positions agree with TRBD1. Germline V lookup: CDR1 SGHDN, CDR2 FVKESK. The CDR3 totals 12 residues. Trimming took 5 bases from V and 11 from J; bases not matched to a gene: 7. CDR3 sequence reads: CASSFGQGAQYF. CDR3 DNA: TGTGCCAGCAGCTTTGGACAGGGTGCTCAGTACTTC.

CDR3 DNA sequence: TGTGCCAGCAGTCCTTCCTCAGGGGTGACCACTGAAGCTTTCTTT. It codes for CASSPSSGVTTEAFF. The chain employs TRBV25-1 and TRBJ1-1; D might be TRBD1 (6 bases). Trimming took off 5 bases at V and 4 bases at J, with 17 bases between the two ends. CDR1 and CDR2 (germline): MGHDK, SYGVNS. The CDR3 spans 15 residues.

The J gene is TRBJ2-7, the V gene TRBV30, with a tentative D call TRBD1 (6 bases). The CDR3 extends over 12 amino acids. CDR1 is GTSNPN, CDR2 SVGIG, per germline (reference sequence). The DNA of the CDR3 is TGTGTCCCGACAGGACCTCCCTACGAGCAGTACTTC. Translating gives CVPTGPPYEQYF.

The CDR3 loop is CASSFGQTRNQPQHF. For the CDR3, the DNA is TGTGCCAGCAGCTTTGGACAAACGCGGAATCAGCCCCAGCATTTT. V usage is TRBV7-2 and J usage is TRBJ1-5, with D perhaps matching TRBD1 (5 bases). The V end lost 3 bases, the J end lost 4 bases, and 13 bases lay between the germline ends. The CDR3 contains 15 residues. Germline-derived CDR1 and CDR2 are SGHTA and FQGNSA.

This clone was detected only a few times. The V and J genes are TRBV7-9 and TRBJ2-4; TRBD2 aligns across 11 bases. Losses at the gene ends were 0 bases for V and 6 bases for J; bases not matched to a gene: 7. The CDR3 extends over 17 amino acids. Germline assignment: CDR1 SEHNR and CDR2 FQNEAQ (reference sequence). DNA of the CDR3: TGTGCCAGCAGCTTAGCGACTAGCGGGGCCAGCCGAAACATTCAGTACTTC. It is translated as CASSLATSGASRNIQYF.

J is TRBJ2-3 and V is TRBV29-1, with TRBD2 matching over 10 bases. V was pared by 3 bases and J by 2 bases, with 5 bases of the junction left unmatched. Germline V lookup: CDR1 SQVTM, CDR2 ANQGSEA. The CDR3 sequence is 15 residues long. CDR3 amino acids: CSVDGSGGPTDTQYF. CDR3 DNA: TGCAGCGTTGACGGTAGCGGGGGGCCCACAGATACGCAGTATTTT.

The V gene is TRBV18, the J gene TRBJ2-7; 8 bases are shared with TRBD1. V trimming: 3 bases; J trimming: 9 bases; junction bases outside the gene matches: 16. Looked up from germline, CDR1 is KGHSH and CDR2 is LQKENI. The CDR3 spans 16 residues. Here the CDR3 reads CASSPPTGATLEGQYF. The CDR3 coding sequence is TGTGCCAGCTCACCCCCGACAGGGGCAACTTTGGAGGGGCAGTACTTC.

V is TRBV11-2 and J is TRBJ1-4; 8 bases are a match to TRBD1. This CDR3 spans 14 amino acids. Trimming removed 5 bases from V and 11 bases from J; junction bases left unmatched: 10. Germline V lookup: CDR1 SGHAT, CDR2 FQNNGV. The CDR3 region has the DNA TGTGCCAGCAGCCTCCCCCAGGGGGCTAAGAAACTGTTTTTT. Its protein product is CASSLPQGAKKLFF.

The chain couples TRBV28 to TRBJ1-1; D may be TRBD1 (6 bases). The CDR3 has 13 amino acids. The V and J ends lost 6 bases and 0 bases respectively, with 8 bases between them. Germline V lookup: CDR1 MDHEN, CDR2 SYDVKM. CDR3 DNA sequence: TGTGCCAGCAGGCGACAGGTGAACACTGAAGCTTTCTTT. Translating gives CASRRQVNTEAFF.

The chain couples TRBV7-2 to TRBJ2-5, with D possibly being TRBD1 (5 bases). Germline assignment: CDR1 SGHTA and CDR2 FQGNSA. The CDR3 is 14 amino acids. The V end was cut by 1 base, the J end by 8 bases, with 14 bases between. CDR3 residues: CASSLDGRQKTQYF. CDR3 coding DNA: TGTGCCAGCAGCTTAGACGGCAGACAGAAAACCCAGTACTTC. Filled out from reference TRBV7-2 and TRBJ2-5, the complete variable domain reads GAGVSQSPSNKVTEKGKDVELRCDPISGHTALYWYRQSLGQGLEFLIYFQGNSAPDKSGLPSDRFSAERTGGSVSTLTIQRTQQEDSAVYLCASSLDGRQKTQYFGPGTRLLVL.